This TCR beta chain comes out of a study of blood T cells in healthy people across ages. This clonotype turned up a few times. Each sample used at least 7 million PBMCs. The second PCR ran about 6 to 12 cycles with a sample-barcoded 5' primer and J-beta primers. TCRdb reanalysed the 5' RACE reads using MiXCR and keeps one entry per CDR3 protein. The data hold some 730,000 distinct CDR3 sequences, with about a fifth observed a single time. Germline V lookup: CDR1 SEHNR, CDR2 FQNEAQ (reference sequence). The V and J ends lost 11 bases and 0 bases respectively, with 14 bases between them. The CDR3 length is 13 residues.

Sequencing input: blood. The V call is TRBV7-9, the J call TRBJ2-7; D possibly uses TRBD1 or TRBD2 (5 bases each). The origin of this receptor is a man in his 70s in good health. The CDR3 spells CAWGPQSSYEQYF. The CDR3 coding sequence is TGTGCCTGGGGACCCCAGAGCTCCTACGAGCAGTACTTC.